Sequencing of this T cell receptor beta chain was carried out in a study of shared clonotypes between healthy human individuals. General study findings and limits: The genetic and exposure-history diversity represented was limited by few donors. Read depth was anticipated to influence clonotype sharing among donors.

Investigators spread the genomic DNA of each subset evenly over several immunoSEQ plates. Per sorted-subset replicate PCR, input was 150 to 250 ng DNA, representing 30,000 or so T cell genomes. Here immunoSEQ multiplex PCR was the method, and the copy in TCRdb shows in-frame clones only, minus some. The sample yields some 2,400,000 clones, around 95% seen once. As for this clone: What it binds is not known. Within the sample, other DNA sequences also encode this same CDR3.

The CDR3 consists of 12 residues. Germline CDR1 reads SQVTM; CDR2 reads ANQGSEA. V lost 3 bases and J lost 1, with 6 bases in between. The source is a man younger than 35 in good health. The gene calls are TRBV29-1 and TRBJ1-2, with a possible D match to TRBD1 (6 bases). Source material: naive CD4+ T cells sorted from blood. Subset of the sample: CD45RA+ positively selected. The CDR3 loop reads CSVDRGNYGYTF. The CDR3 nucleotides read TGCAGCGTTGACAGGGGTAACTATGGCTACACCTTC.